This T cell receptor (beta chain) was identified during a study of CD8+CD57+ T cells in acquired aplastic anemia. For the study at large: Mean yield of DNA from sorted CD4+ and CD8+ cells was roughly 3.1 ug.

CDR3 and TCR beta VDJ profiling relied on a genomic DNA template. TCRdb processed the reads anew with MiXCR; each CDR3 protein has one entry. Seen here are roughly 250,000 distinct CDR3 sequences, 65% to 90% observed once, and the top ten hold about 41%. The V gene lost 7 bases and the J gene lost 1 base, with 19 bases spanning the gap. This CDR3 is built from 16 residues. Germline CDR1 reads LNHDA; CDR2 reads SQIVND (reference sequence). All patients picked for sequencing had shown, by flow cytometry, an expansion of CD8+CD57+ cells. The patients, all of them, had severe acquired aplastic anemia. Study outcomes and limitations: In common between the patients and the controls were around 29 CD8+ CDR3 sequences. In CD8+ cells, Simpson's diversity showed no significant difference between patients and controls.

Points on this clonotype: Its antigen is unknown.

The rearrangement links TRBV19 to TRBJ1-2; possible D gene TRBD1, 6 bases. The specimen was sorted CD4+, CD8+, or CD8+CD57+ T cells (not recorded which) from PBMCs. This clonotype originated in a human donor with aplastic anemia. CDR3 sequence (DNA): TGTGCCAGTACGCTACAGGCCGGGACACTTAACTATGGCTACACCTTC. As protein: CASTLQAGTLNYGYTF.